This T cell receptor (beta chain) was documented in a study of T-cell reconstitution after alpha-beta-depleted transplantation in children. Notes on the study in general: T-cell numbers and diversity one year post-transplant derived largely from freshly generated T cells. There were reportedly several hundred expanded graft clones from which alpha-beta T cells came about two months after transplant. Day-60 TCRbeta diversity that was high in some patients was derived from surviving recipient T cells and thymic progenitors.

During its preparation, the TCRbeta library received unique molecular identifiers. In TCRdb, the PCR reads were re-called with MiXCR into one record per CDR3 protein. Found here are under 450,000 distinct CDR3 sequences, roughly 15% of them singletons; the top ten hold 29%. From germline, CDR1 is MNHEY and CDR2 SVGAGI. V lost 6 bases to trimming and J lost 7 bases, with 19 bases between them. The CDR3 covers 15 residues. Concerning this clonotype: The antigen remains undetermined.

The sequence came from a boy under three years old who had a stem cell transplant for Wiskott-Aldrich syndrome, so the T cells may come from the graft donor. Specimen: PBMCs, mostly from graft donor cells, collected 360 days after TCRalphabeta/CD19-depleted stem cell transplant. The chain couples TRBV6-5 to TRBJ2-1; possible D gene TRBD2, 7 bases. The CDR3 is CASRPSRGGINEQFF. The CDR3 coding sequence is TGTGCCAGCAGACCCTCGAGGGGGGGGATAAATGAGCAGTTCTTC.